These T cell receptor beta chains were read from a single sample in a study of blood T cell repertoires in COVID-19. Sequencing used immunoSEQ multiplex PCR; TCRdb keeps in-frame clones, though not all of them. The sample contains tens of thousands of clones, over 70% of which appear only once. Material: peripheral blood. The receptors were sampled from a man aged 50 or older with active COVID-19. Each CDR3 is given with its conserved first and last residue. The D gene is left open where the match is weak. A row's size may be missing; if present it is once, few, many or a size class.

v_call: TRBV4-3; d_call: TRBD1; j_call: TRBJ1-2; clone_size: once; cdr3_nt: TGCGCCAGCAGCCAGGCAAACAGGGGGATTAACTATGGCTACACCTTC; cdr3_aa: CASSQANRGINYGYTF
v_call: TRBV7-9; d_call: TRBD2; j_call: TRBJ2-2; clone_size: -; cdr3_nt: TGTGCCAGCAGAGCAAGCGGGACTTCGAACACCGGGGAGCTGTTTTTT; cdr3_aa: CASRASGTSNTGELFF
v_call: TRBV4-3; d_call: TRBD2; j_call: TRBJ2-7; clone_size: -; cdr3_nt: TGCGCCAGCAGCCAAGATCGACTAGCGGGGGGATACGAGCAGTACTTC; cdr3_aa: CASSQDRLAGGYEQYF
v_call: TRBV6-2/TRBV6-3; d_call: -; j_call: TRBJ2-2; clone_size: -; cdr3_nt: TGTGCCAGCAGTTACCGGGGGGCCTATATCACCGGGGAGCTGTTTTTT; cdr3_aa: CASSYRGAYITGELFF
v_call: TRBV21-1; d_call: -; j_call: TRBJ1-2; clone_size: -; cdr3_nt: TGTGCCAGCACCAAAAGGTCCAGGGGGCGGATTCGCTATGGCTACACCTTC; cdr3_aa: CASTKRSRGRIRYGYTF
v_call: TRBV3-1/TRBV3-2; d_call: -; j_call: TRBJ1-2; clone_size: once; cdr3_nt: TGTGCCAGCAGCCAAGATACTCGAGGGGGTGGCTACACCTTC; cdr3_aa: CASSQDTRGGGYTF
v_call: TRBV7-9; d_call: -; j_call: TRBJ1-3; clone_size: -; cdr3_nt: TGTGCCAGCAGCTTATTAAGGGGTTCCTCTGGAAACACCATATATTTT; cdr3_aa: CASSLLRGSSGNTIYF
v_call: TRBV28; d_call: TRBD2; j_call: TRBJ2-1; clone_size: -; cdr3_nt: TGTGCCAGCAGTTTAATTCGGGCGGGAGGGAGTGAGCAGTTCTTC; cdr3_aa: CASSLIRAGGSEQFF
v_call: TRBV5-6; d_call: -; j_call: TRBJ1-1; clone_size: -; cdr3_nt: TGTGCCAGCAGCTTGGTCGAAGCCGGAAGGGGCCTAAACACTGAAGCTTTCTTT; cdr3_aa: CASSLVEAGRGLNTEAFF
v_call: TRBV28; d_call: TRBD1; j_call: TRBJ2-7; clone_size: -; cdr3_nt: TGTGCCAGCAGGGATCCGGGACAGGGTGAAGAGCAGTACTTC; cdr3_aa: CASRDPGQGEEQYF
v_call: TRBV27; d_call: TRBD2; j_call: TRBJ2-1; clone_size: -; cdr3_nt: TGTGCCAGCACCCCCAGCGGGAAGGGGCGCAATGAGCAGTTCTTC; cdr3_aa: CASTPSGKGRNEQFF
v_call: TRBV7-8; d_call: -; j_call: TRBJ2-5; clone_size: -; cdr3_nt: TGTGCCAGCAGCCAGACTTACGCCCAAGAGACCCAGTACTTC; cdr3_aa: CASSQTYAQETQYF
v_call: TRBV3-1/TRBV3-2; d_call: TRBD2; j_call: TRBJ2-3; clone_size: -; cdr3_nt: TGTGCCAGCAGCCAAGGAACACTAGCGGGGACAGATACGCAGTATTTT; cdr3_aa: CASSQGTLAGTDTQYF
v_call: TRBV25-1; d_call: -; j_call: TRBJ1-2; clone_size: -; cdr3_nt: TGTGCCAGCAGTAAAGCCCGGGACTATGGCTACACCTTC; cdr3_aa: CASSKARDYGYTF
v_call: TRBV28; d_call: TRBD2; j_call: TRBJ2-1; clone_size: -; cdr3_nt: TGTGCCAGCAGTTCCCCCTCCGGGACTAGCGGGATTGAGCAGTTCTTC; cdr3_aa: CASSSPSGTSGIEQFF
v_call: TRBV7-2; d_call: -; j_call: TRBJ2-1; clone_size: -; cdr3_nt: TGTGCCAGCAGCTTCAGGGGAGGGGACAATGAGCAGTTCTTC; cdr3_aa: CASSFRGGDNEQFF
v_call: TRBV5-1; d_call: TRBD1; j_call: TRBJ1-1; clone_size: few; cdr3_nt: TGCGCCAGCAGCTTTGCCGGGACAGGGATGACTGAAGCTTTCTTT; cdr3_aa: CASSFAGTGMTEAFF
v_call: TRBV6-5; d_call: -; j_call: TRBJ1-2; clone_size: few; cdr3_nt: TGTGCCACCTCAGCCAGAGGCTATGGCTACACCTTC; cdr3_aa: CATSARGYGYTF
v_call: TRBV2; d_call: -; j_call: TRBJ1-4; clone_size: -; cdr3_nt: TGTGCCAGCAGGAGCCGGGAGCACCCTAGTGAAAAACTGTTTTTT; cdr3_aa: CASRSREHPSEKLFF
v_call: TRBV9; d_call: TRBD2; j_call: TRBJ2-1; clone_size: -; cdr3_nt: TGTGCCAGCAGCGTTAGCGGGAGCATCTACAATGAGCAGTTCTTC; cdr3_aa: CASSVSGSIYNEQFF
v_call: TRBV6-6; d_call: -; j_call: TRBJ1-5; clone_size: -; cdr3_nt: TGTGCCAGCACCCGGGGGATCGGCAATCAGCCCCAGCATTTT; cdr3_aa: CASTRGIGNQPQHF
v_call: TRBV5-1; d_call: -; j_call: TRBJ1-1; clone_size: -; cdr3_nt: TGCGCCAGCAAAAGCGGGGGGAATACTGAAGCTTTCTTT; cdr3_aa: CASKSGGNTEAFF
v_call: TRBV24-1; d_call: TRBD1; j_call: TRBJ1-2; clone_size: -; cdr3_nt: TGTGCCACCAGTGTAAGACAGGGCCATGGCTACACCTTC; cdr3_aa: CATSVRQGHGYTF
v_call: TRBV28; d_call: TRBD2; j_call: TRBJ2-3; clone_size: -; cdr3_nt: TGTGCCAGCATTACGGGTGGGGGGGGAATTTTGGCGCAGTATTTT; cdr3_aa: CASITGGGGILAQYF
v_call: TRBV3-1/TRBV3-2; d_call: -; j_call: TRBJ2-5; clone_size: -; cdr3_nt: TGTGCCAGCAGCCAAGTGAGGGTCGGCGAGACCCAGTACTTC; cdr3_aa: CASSQVRVGETQYF
v_call: TRBV4-1; d_call: -; j_call: TRBJ1-5; clone_size: -; cdr3_nt: TGCGCCAGCAGCCAAGTCCTGGAACGGGGTTCTAAAGGCAATCAGCCCCAGCATTTT; cdr3_aa: CASSQVLERGSKGNQPQHF
v_call: TRBV28; d_call: TRBD1; j_call: TRBJ1-2; clone_size: -; cdr3_nt: TGTGCCGGACACAAGACAGGGTTGATCGGCGGCTACACCTTC; cdr3_aa: CAGHKTGLIGGYTF
v_call: TRBV28; d_call: TRBD1; j_call: TRBJ2-1; clone_size: once; cdr3_nt: TGTGCCAGCAGGACAGGGGGCATTAATGAGCAGTTCTTC; cdr3_aa: CASRTGGINEQFF
v_call: TRBV28; d_call: TRBD1; j_call: TRBJ1-3; clone_size: -; cdr3_nt: TGTGCCTCCTTAGACAGGGGAGCTGGAAACACCATATATTTT; cdr3_aa: CASLDRGAGNTIYF
v_call: TRBV4-1; d_call: TRBD2; j_call: TRBJ2-1; clone_size: -; cdr3_nt: TGCGCCAGCAGCCAAGTTCTGTTAGCGGGAAGCGATGAGCAGTTCTTC; cdr3_aa: CASSQVLLAGSDEQFF
v_call: TRBV15; d_call: -; j_call: TRBJ1-4; clone_size: -; cdr3_nt: TGTGCCACCAGCAGAGATCAGGCGGGCTCGAATGAAAAACTGTTTTTT; cdr3_aa: CATSRDQAGSNEKLFF
v_call: TRBV7-2; d_call: -; j_call: TRBJ1-3; clone_size: -; cdr3_nt: TGTGCCAGCAGCTTTGGTCAGGCTGGAAACACCATATATTTT; cdr3_aa: CASSFGQAGNTIYF
v_call: TRBV5-8; d_call: -; j_call: TRBJ2-1; clone_size: -; cdr3_nt: TGTGCCAGCAGCTTGGCCTTCCGCCGGGGGAATGAGCAGTTCTTC; cdr3_aa: CASSLAFRRGNEQFF
v_call: TRBV7-2; d_call: TRBD1; j_call: TRBJ1-1; clone_size: -; cdr3_nt: TGTGCCAGCAGCTCTACAGGGGGCCGGACTGAAGCTTTCTTT; cdr3_aa: CASSSTGGRTEAFF
v_call: TRBV5-4; d_call: TRBD1; j_call: TRBJ2-7; clone_size: -; cdr3_nt: TGTGCCAGCAACCCTGGACAGGTCCCCGGGGAGCAGTACTTC; cdr3_aa: CASNPGQVPGEQYF
v_call: TRBV29-1; d_call: -; j_call: TRBJ1-1; clone_size: -; cdr3_nt: TGCAGCGTTGAGAGGCCGAACACTGAAGCTTTCTTT; cdr3_aa: CSVERPNTEAFF
v_call: TRBV24-1; d_call: TRBD1; j_call: TRBJ2-7; clone_size: -; cdr3_nt: TGTGCCACCAGTGACCCCGGACAGGGAGACCCCGAGGAGCAGTACTTC; cdr3_aa: CATSDPGQGDPEEQYF
v_call: TRBV7-2; d_call: -; j_call: TRBJ2-7; clone_size: -; cdr3_nt: TGTGCCACCACGGGACTGACCTACGAGCAGTACTTC; cdr3_aa: CATTGLTYEQYF
v_call: TRBV19; d_call: TRBD1; j_call: TRBJ1-2; clone_size: -; cdr3_nt: TGTGCCAGTAGTACCCGGGACAGGGGGCGTCATGGCTACACCTTC; cdr3_aa: CASSTRDRGRHGYTF
v_call: TRBV2; d_call: -; j_call: TRBJ2-6; clone_size: -; cdr3_nt: TGTGCCAGCAAGGGGTCCCCCTTATCTGGGGCCAACGTCCTGACTTTC; cdr3_aa: CASKGSPLSGANVLTF